The clone carrying this T cell receptor beta chain was counted between two and nine times. Antigen unknown. The data stem from a study of cytomegalovirus exposure and HLA in healthy donors. Study context: There were 350 to 450 genotyped donors. Of these, roughly 82% fell in the genetic ancestry cluster associated with self-reported Caucasian donors. Overall study results and limits: Links to common viral pathogens appeared, in a later analysis, for several of the most significant clusters. Analyzed later, most CMV-associated TCR beta chains appeared HLA-restricted.

The CDR3 consists of 18 residues. V lost 4 bases to trimming and J lost 7 bases, with 28 bases between them. Germline CDR1 SGHVS, CDR2 FNYEAQ. Amplification used 60 Vbeta primers and 13 Jbeta primers. Method: immunoSEQ multiplex PCR; TCRdb's copy keeps in-frame clones and lacks some. The profile shows about 110,000 clones, around 75% of them singletons. The clonotype was recovered from a woman aged 25 to 45 in good health and CMV-seronegative. This chain uses TRBV7-6 with TRBJ1-2; D remains ambiguous. Sequencing was carried out using PBMCs. As DNA, the CDR3 is TGTGCCAGCAGCTCCTCAGAGTTTTTAGTAGAGACTTTCGGTGGCTACACCTTC. Translated: CASSSSEFLVETFGGYTF.